This T cell receptor (beta chain) was observed in a study of type 1 and type 2 diabetes patients. About the research overall: Participants included type 1 and type 2 diabetes patients plus nondiabetic controls. The whole study generated about 18 million paired-end reads. Whole-study findings and limits: Age and gender were not matched between study groups.

Amplification started from genomic DNA. The TCR beta CDR3 region was amplified using 30 forward and 13 reverse primers. Via MiXCR, TCRdb re-called the multiplex PCR reads, giving one row per CDR3 protein. The sample records 280,000 or so distinct CDR3 sequences, approximately 45% being singletons. A word on this clonotype: Its antigen is undetermined.

V was shortened by 7 bases and J by 0 bases, with 11 bases between the two germline ends. CDR1 is LNHDA and CDR2 is SQIVND in the germline V gene (reference sequence). The CDR3 runs to 14 residues. The sample taken for sequencing was peripheral blood mononuclear cells (PBMCs). V gene TRBV19 combines with J gene TRBJ2-3; D is unclear. This TCR derives from a man younger than 35 with type 2 diabetes. The CDR3 region is CASTTASSTDTQYF. DNA for the CDR3: TGTGCCAGTACAACAGCTTCCAGCACAGATACGCAGTATTTT.